These 10 T cell receptor beta chains were all obtained from the same sample, sequenced in a study of cytomegalovirus exposure and HLA in healthy donors. Here immunoSEQ multiplex PCR was the method, and the copy in TCRdb shows in-frame clones only, minus some. The sample consists of more than 250,000 clones, roughly 87% of them appearing once. The sample was PBMCs. The receptors were gathered from a woman under 40 in good health and CMV-seropositive.

V is TRBV11-2 and J is TRBJ2-1, with TRBD2 matching over 11 bases. Germline CDR1 is SGHAT and CDR2 is FQNNGV. CDR3 length equals 16 residues. The V and J ends lost 4 bases and 1 base, in that order; junction bases with no gene match: 3. CDR3 in amino acids: CASSYASGRSYNEQFF. The CDR3 bases are TGTGCCAGCAGCTATGCTAGCGGGAGGTCCTACAATGAGCAGTTCTTC.

The rearrangement links TRBV5-1 to TRBJ2-7; 9 positions agree with TRBD1. This CDR3 contains 15 residues. V lost 2 bases, J lost 4 bases, and 7 bases stayed unmatched. Germline lookup yields CDR1 SGHRS and CDR2 YFSETQ. Written as DNA, the CDR3 is TGCGCCAGCAGCTTACCTCGGACAGGGGAGTACGAGCAGTACTTC. Its protein product is CASSLPRTGEYEQYF.

In this sample, this clone turned up once. The V call is TRBV7-8, the J call TRBJ1-5, with D unresolved. Germline lookup yields CDR1 SGHVS and CDR2 FQNEAQ. The V end was cut by 1 base, the J end by 7 bases, with 11 bases between. There are 14 residues in the CDR3. The CDR3 sequence is CASSLGGLGQPQHF. In DNA form, the CDR3 reads TGTGCCAGCAGCTTAGGAGGGTTAGGCCAGCCCCAGCATTTT.

The chain links TRBV5-4 to TRBJ2-3; D unclear. Per germline, CDR1 SGHNT and CDR2 YYREEE (reference sequence). This CDR3 is built from 14 residues. The V gene lost 0 bases and the J gene lost 4 bases, with 9 bases spanning the gap. The CDR3 bases are TGTGCCAGCAGCTTGGCCGCATCGGCAGATACGCAGTATTTT. Translation gives CASSLAASADTQYF.

The chain couples TRBV4-2 to TRBJ1-4; 9 bases agree with TRBD1. CDR3 length: 17 residues. V lost 2 bases to trimming and J lost 6 bases; unmatched junction nucleotides: 10. Germline V gene sequence: CDR1 LGHNA, CDR2 YNFKEQ. CDR3 residues: CASSQHDPGQGYEKLFF. The CDR3 DNA reads as TGTGCCAGCAGCCAACACGATCCGGGACAGGGATATGAAAAACTGTTTTTT.

Worth noting for this clone: Other DNA variants within this sample encode the same CDR3. The J gene is TRBJ2-7, the V gene TRBV5-1; TRBD2 might be the D (6 bases). CDR1 and CDR2 from the germline V gene are SGHRS and YFSETQ. The length of the CDR3 is 14 residues. V lost 0 bases and J lost 1, with 8 bases in between. The DNA for the CDR3 is TGCGCCAGCAGCTTGGCGGGGGTATCCTACGAGCAGTACTTC. The encoded protein is CASSLAGVSYEQYF.

This clone came up a few times. The chain uses TRBV9 and TRBJ2-3; 7 bases fit TRBD2. The J segment lost 4 bases and the V segment lost 6 bases, leaving 11 bases of the junction unmatched. The germline CDR1 and CDR2 sequences are SGDLS and YYNGEE. The CDR3 runs 15 residues. CDR3 nucleotide sequence: TGTGCCAGCACCCAGTGGGAGGGAGGGGCAGATACGCAGTATTTT. Residues: CASTQWEGGADTQYF.

The chain joins TRBV2 to TRBJ2-1; D is perhaps TRBD2 (5 bases). The V end was cut by 5 bases, the J end by 0 bases, with 23 bases between. Germline V gene data show CDR1 as SNHLY and CDR2 as FYNNEI. The CDR3 runs 19 residues. This chain's CDR3 is CASSLSQADARSSYNEQFF. CDR3 bases: TGTGCCAGCAGTCTCTCCCAAGCGGACGCAAGGAGCTCCTACAATGAGCAGTTCTTC.

The rearrangement links TRBV6-1 to TRBJ2-1, with 9 bases fitting TRBD1. CDR3 length equals 14 residues. Per germline, CDR1 MNHNS and CDR2 SASEGT. Trimming at V came to 2 bases and at J to 7 bases, leaving 3 bases not matched to a gene. CDR3: CASSEYGQGNEQFF. The CDR3 DNA follows: TGTGCCAGCAGTGAATATGGACAGGGGAATGAGCAGTTCTTC.

A single count supports this clone. This chain links TRBV28 with TRBJ2-7, with D perhaps assigned TRBD1 or TRBD2 (5 bases each). Trimming removed 0 bases at V and 6 bases at J, with 6 bases between. The CDR3 is 12 amino acids. The germline CDR1 and CDR2 sequences are MDHEN and SYDVKM. DNA of the CDR3: TGTGCCAGCAGTTTATGGGGGACCGAGCAGTACTTC. Residues: CASSLWGTEQYF.